This TCR beta chain was sequenced in a study of early T cells in non-severe SARS-CoV-2 infection. Study-level findings and limits: The matching step, a VDJdb search, favored anti-spike CD8 responses and missed private and CD4 specificities.

This CDR3 has 15 residues. The V segment lost 1 base and the J segment 3 bases; nucleotides outside the gene matches: 2. Germline CDR1 is SGHTA and CDR2 is FQGNSA. Separate cDNA molecules each had unique molecular identifiers attached to them. TCRdb recomputed calls from the 5' RACE reads with MiXCR, one row per CDR3 protein. The sample holds 36,000 or so distinct CDR3 sequences, around 4.1% seen once. This clonotype was seen repeatedly, ten times or more. The antigen remains undetermined. The source material was whole blood. This chain joins TRBV7-2 and TRBJ2-7; 11 nucleotides line up with TRBD2. This clonotype was obtained from an adult who was a healthcare worker with PCR-confirmed SARS-CoV-2 infection or an uninfected control (not recorded which). CDR3 sequence: CASSLDTSGGYEQYF. The CDR3 coding sequence is TGTGCCAGCAGCTTAGATACTAGCGGGGGCTACGAGCAGTACTTC.